Below, one T cell receptor (beta chain) is given with its context. Its antigen is as yet unknown. TCRdb re-analysed the 5' RACE reads in MiXCR, keeping a single row per CDR3 protein. Seen here are around 150,000 distinct CDR3 sequences, roughly 18% observed once, and the top ten hold about 8%. The ends were cut back, 3 bases at V and 6 bases at J, with 21 bases in the middle. This CDR3 has 16 residues. This sample was taken from a study of CD8 T cells in ankylosing spondylitis. General study findings and limits: Several highly homologous variants made up a TCR beta motif that seemed to typify ankylosing spondylitis blood.

Sequenced sample: blood, either unsorted or a sorted T cell fraction (not recorded which). The TCR sequence derives from a male donor with ankylosing spondylitis or in good health (not recorded which). The chain joins TRBV12-3 or TRBV12-4 to TRBJ2-7, with D tentatively TRBD1 or TRBD2 (5 bases each). The CDR3, as DNA: TGTGCCAGCAGTTTGGTCAGCGGCAGGGCAAGCGGCGAGCAGTACTTC. Encoded protein: CASSLVSGRASGEQYF.